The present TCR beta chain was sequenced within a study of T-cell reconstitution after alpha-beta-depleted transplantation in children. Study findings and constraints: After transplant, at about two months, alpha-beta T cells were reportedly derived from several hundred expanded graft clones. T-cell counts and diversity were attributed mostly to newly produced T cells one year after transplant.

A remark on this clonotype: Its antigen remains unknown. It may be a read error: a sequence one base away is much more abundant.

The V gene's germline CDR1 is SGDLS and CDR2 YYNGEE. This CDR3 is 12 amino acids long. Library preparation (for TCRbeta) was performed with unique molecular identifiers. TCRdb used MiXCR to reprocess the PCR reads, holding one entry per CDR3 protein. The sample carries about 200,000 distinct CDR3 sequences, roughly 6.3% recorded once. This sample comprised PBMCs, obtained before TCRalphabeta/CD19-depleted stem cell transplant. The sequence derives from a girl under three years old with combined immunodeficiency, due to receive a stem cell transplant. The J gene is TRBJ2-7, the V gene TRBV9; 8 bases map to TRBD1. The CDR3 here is CASSSGTGEHYF. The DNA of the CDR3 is TGTGCCAGCAGCTCCGGGACAGGCGAGCACTACTTC.